This T cell receptor (beta chain) was profiled in a study of T-cell reconstitution after alpha-beta-depleted transplantation in children. Molecular barcoding with unique molecular identifiers was used for the TCRbeta library. One entry per CDR3 protein results from TCRdb running MiXCR on the PCR reads. The sample has 77,000 or so distinct CDR3 sequences, 15% to 20% seen once. Study-wide results and limits: Diversity and T-cell counts at one year after transplant derived mostly from new T cells. As was reported, about two months after transplant, alpha-beta T cells came from several hundred expanded graft clones. High day-60 TCRbeta diversity in some patients came from surviving recipient T cells and thymic progenitors.

This clonotype was observed a few times. Its target is not known. The CDR3 totals 16 residues. CDR1 and CDR2 (germline): SGHAT, FQNNGV. The V gene end was trimmed by 2 bases and the J gene end by 1 base; junction bases not matched to a gene: 3. The specimen comprised PBMCs, mostly from graft donor cells, sampled 360 days after TCRalphabeta/CD19-depleted stem cell transplant. The rearrangement joins TRBV11-2 to TRBJ2-2; 8 bases are a match to TRBD1. The sequence was collected from a male patient between 2 and 15 years old who had a stem cell transplant for acute lymphoblastic leukemia, so the T cells may come from the graft donor. DNA for the CDR3: TGTGCCAGCAGCTTAAGCAGGGGGCTGAACACCGGGGAGCTGTTTTTT. Its translation: CASSLSRGLNTGELFF.